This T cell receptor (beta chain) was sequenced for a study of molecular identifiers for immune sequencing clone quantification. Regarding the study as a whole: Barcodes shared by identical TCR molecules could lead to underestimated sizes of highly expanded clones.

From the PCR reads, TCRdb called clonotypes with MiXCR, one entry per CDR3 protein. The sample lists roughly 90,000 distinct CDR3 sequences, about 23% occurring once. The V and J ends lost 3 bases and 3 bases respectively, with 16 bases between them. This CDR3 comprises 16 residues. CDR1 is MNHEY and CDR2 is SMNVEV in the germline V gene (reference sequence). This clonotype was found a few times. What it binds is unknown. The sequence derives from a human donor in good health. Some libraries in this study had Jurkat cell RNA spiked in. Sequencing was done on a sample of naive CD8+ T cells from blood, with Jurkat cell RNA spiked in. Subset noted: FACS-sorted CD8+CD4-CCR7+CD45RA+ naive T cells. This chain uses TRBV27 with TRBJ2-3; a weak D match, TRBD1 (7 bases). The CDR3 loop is CASSFLIPGGTDTQYF. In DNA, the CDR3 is TGTGCCAGCAGTTTTCTAATTCCAGGGGGGACAGATACGCAGTATTTT.